This T cell receptor (beta chain) stems from a study of blood T cell repertoires in COVID-19. Overall study: The origin of the acute and convalescent COVID-19 samples was the United States, Italy and Spain. Nucleic acid was either cDNA or gDNA, and it came from T cells, B-cell-depleted T cells, or PBMCs.

J gave up 6 bases and V 0 bases, and 4 bases lay outside the gene matches. Germline V gene lookup returns CDR1 MNHEY and CDR2 SMNVEV (reference sequence). The CDR3 totals 14 residues. Using immunoSEQ multiplex PCR, the repertoire was profiled, and TCRdb retains in-frame clones only, with some absent. This sample has hundreds of thousands of clones, with roughly nine tenths found just once. Participants' own reports of clinical history determined their cohort assignment. Two negative PCRs, clearance, or symptom resolution were required of recovered Cohort 3 donors. The TCR originated in a woman aged 60-75 years who had recovered from COVID-19. Sequenced input: PBMCs or T cells enriched from blood (not recorded which). This rearrangement joins TRBV27 to TRBJ1-2; 7 nucleotides agree with TRBD1. The CDR3 DNA follows: TGTGCCAGCAGTTTATCGTCAGGGGGTGATGGCTACACCTTC. Encoded protein: CASSLSSGGDGYTF.